The 30 T cell receptor beta chains below all came from one sample that was sequenced in a study of graft-versus-host responses after intestinal transplantation. Assay used: immunoSEQ multiplex PCR; TCRdb lists only in-frame clones, some missing. The table lists around 110,000 clones, about nine tenths of them singletons. No antigen has been assigned to these receptors. The starting material was unstimulated CD4+ T cells sorted from spleen or lymph node cells, obtained before intestinal transplant. Every receptor here comes from a human donor who received an intestinal transplant.

This clone was detected only once. This sample also contains other DNA sequences that code for the same CDR3. The rearrangement uses TRBV19 and TRBJ1-5, with TRBD1 matching 8 bases. The CDR3 is made up of 15 amino acids. The J segment lost 2 bases and the V segment lost 3 bases, leaving 3 bases of the junction unmatched. Per the germline V gene, CDR1 is LNHDA and CDR2 is SQIVND (reference sequence). CDR3 nucleotide sequence: TGTGCCAGTAGTATCCGGGGACAGGGCAATCAGCCCCAGCATTTT. Translating gives CASSIRGQGNQPQHF.

The chain combines TRBV18 with TRBJ2-2, with D maybe TRBD2 (6 bases). Germline V lookup: CDR1 KGHSH, CDR2 LQKENI. The CDR3 totals 17 residues. V gave up 0 bases and J gave up 1 base, with 12 bases separating them. The CDR3 here is CASSPPLASRNTGELFF. For the CDR3, the DNA is TGTGCCAGCTCACCACCTCTAGCGTCCCGGAACACCGGGGAGCTGTTTTTT.

This clone came up once. J is TRBJ1-5 and V is TRBV6-5; 8 bases agree with TRBD1. The CDR3 spans 15 residues. CDR1 is MNHEY and CDR2 is SVGAGI in the germline V gene. With 7 bases clipped from V and 3 bases from J, the junction kept 8 bases outside the gene matches. The CDR3 region has the DNA TGTGCCAGCACTGCGGACAGGGCGCCCAATCAGCCCCAGCATTTT. It specifies CASTADRAPNQPQHF.

The chain uses TRBV5-6 and TRBJ2-1; tentatively, D is TRBD2 (5 bases). The CDR3 length is 11 residues. Germline assignment: CDR1 SGHDT and CDR2 YYEEEE. V shed 7 bases and J shed 9 bases, with 11 bases lying between them. CDR3 bases: TGTGCCAGCCAATTACGGGGTGAGCAGTTCTTC. This sequence encodes CASQLRGEQFF.

The chain has TRBV19 and TRBJ1-1; weak D call: TRBD1 (6 bases). The germline gives CDR1 LNHDA, CDR2 SQIVND (reference sequence). The V end lost 5 bases, the J end lost 7 bases, and 11 bases lay between the germline ends. The CDR3 covers 12 residues. CDR3 amino acids: CASSGRTVEAFF. The CDR3 coding sequence is TGTGCCAGTAGTGGACGGACAGTTGAAGCTTTCTTT.

The chain has TRBV5-1 and TRBJ1-1; possible D gene TRBD1, 5 bases. CDR3 length: 13 residues. The V end lost 4 bases, the J end lost 5 bases, and 12 bases lay between the germline ends. The germline V gene encodes CDR1 SGHRS and CDR2 YFSETQ. CDR3 in DNA: TGCGCCAGCAGCCGCAGGGATGGGACTGAAGCTTTCTTT. It specifies CASSRRDGTEAFF.

J is TRBJ2-7 and V is TRBV6-5; TRBD1 might be the D (6 bases). The germline V gene encodes CDR1 MNHEY and CDR2 SVGAGI. The ends were cut back, 4 bases at V and 2 bases at J, with 12 bases in the middle. This CDR3 spans 14 amino acids. For the CDR3, the DNA is TGTGCCAGCAGTTCGCGGGCAGGGGCCTACGAGCAGTACTTC. It specifies CASSSRAGAYEQYF.

The CDR3 is CASSPTGTSLYNEQFF. The CDR3 nucleotides read TGTGCCAGCAGCCCCACCGGGACTAGCCTTTACAATGAGCAGTTCTTC. This chain links TRBV9 with TRBJ2-1; 9 nucleotides match TRBD2. The length of the CDR3 is 16 residues. V shed 4 bases and J 4 bases; nucleotides not matched to a gene: 9. Germline CDR1 SGDLS, CDR2 YYNGEE.

V is TRBV5-4 and J is TRBJ2-6; TRBD1 matches 11 bases. The CDR3 is made up of 20 amino acids. Germline CDR1 and CDR2: SGHNT and YYREEE (reference sequence). V was pared by 0 bases and J by 0 bases, with 8 bases of the junction left unmatched. CDR3 bases: TGTGCCAGCAGCTTGGGTGCCGGGACAGGGGGTCCCTCTGGGGCCAACGTCCTGACTTTC. It yields the protein CASSLGAGTGGPSGANVLTF.

The chain has TRBV5-1 and TRBJ1-4, with 9 nucleotides matching TRBD1. CDR1 is SGHRS and CDR2 is YFSETQ in the germline V gene. CDR3 length equals 16 residues. Unmatched junction bases numbered 6, after V lost 4 bases and J lost 2 bases. The CDR3 is CASSVTGGYTNEKLFF. CDR3 DNA: TGCGCCAGCAGCGTGACAGGGGGTTACACTAATGAAAAACTGTTTTTT.

The chain couples TRBV4-3 to TRBJ2-3; TRBD1 might be the D (5 bases). Germline assignment: CDR1 LGHNA and CDR2 YSLEER. V lost 6 bases to trimming and J lost 1 base, with 11 bases between them. The CDR3 consists of 14 residues. The CDR3 region has the DNA TGCGCCAGCAGTCAACAGGAAGGCACAGATACGCAGTATTTT. It codes for CASSQQEGTDTQYF.

This clone was counted a few times. The chain joins TRBV7-2 to TRBJ2-1, with TRBD2 identical over 9 bases. CDR1 SGHTA and CDR2 FQGNSA come from the germline V gene. The CDR3 loop spans 18 amino acids. With 5 bases clipped from V and 7 bases from J, the junction kept 18 bases outside the gene matches. CDR3 residues: CASSHPRGREGIRNEQFF. In DNA form, the CDR3 reads TGTGCCAGCAGCCACCCCCGGGGGCGGGAGGGAATTAGGAATGAGCAGTTCTTC.

This clone was seen a single time. This chain uses TRBV2 with TRBJ2-3, with 7 bases fitting TRBD2. The V segment lost 4 bases and the J segment 1 base; nucleotides outside the gene matches: 5. CDR1 is SNHLY and CDR2 is FYNNEI in the germline V gene. The CDR3 has 15 amino acids. The CDR3 bases are TGTGCCAGCAGTGGGGTTAGCGGGCGCACAGATACGCAGTATTTT. Translation gives CASSGVSGRTDTQYF.

The rearrangement joins TRBV7-8 to TRBJ2-3; TRBD2 agrees at 10 bases. Looked up from germline, CDR1 is SGHVS and CDR2 is FQNEAQ. V was pared by 6 bases and J by 7 bases, with 13 bases of the junction left unmatched. CDR3 length: 16 residues. The DNA for the CDR3 is TGTGCCAGCAGGGGCGACGGAGCGGGAGGGCTCCATACGCAGTATTTT. This translates into CASRGDGAGGLHTQYF.

This chain uses TRBV5-3 with TRBJ1-1; weak D call: TRBD1 (5 bases). TRBV5-3 carries the ORF label, with uncertain function. The CDR3 consists of 14 residues. The V gene lost 4 bases and the J gene lost 4 bases, with 14 bases spanning the gap. The CDR3 sequence: CARSTRDTGTEAFF. In DNA form, the CDR3 reads TGTGCCAGAAGCACCAGGGATACGGGCACTGAAGCTTTCTTT.

This chain uses TRBV28 with TRBJ1-5; D not certain. This CDR3 contains 15 residues. Trimming took 6 bases from V and 3 from J, leaving 15 bases between them. Per germline, CDR1 MDHEN and CDR2 SYDVKM. CDR3 DNA sequence: TGTGCCAGCAGAGACCGGGGATACCACAATCAGCCCCAGCATTTT. Its translation: CASRDRGYHNQPQHF.

The V gene is TRBV28, the J gene TRBJ1-1; D possibly corresponds to TRBD1 (6 bases). This CDR3 has 15 amino acids. Per the germline V gene, CDR1 is MDHEN and CDR2 is SYDVKM. V was shortened by 4 bases and J by 1 base, with 13 bases between the two germline ends. The CDR3 loop is CASSWPGASNTEAFF. DNA for the CDR3: TGTGCCAGCAGTTGGCCAGGGGCCTCGAACACTGAAGCTTTCTTT. The variable domain in full, completed from reference TRBV28 and TRBJ1-1, reads DVKVTQSSRYLVKRTGEKVFLECVQDMDHENMFWYRQDPGLGLRLIYFSYDVKMKEKGDIPEGYSVSREKKERFSLILESASTNQTSMYLCASSWPGASNTEAFFGQGTRLTVV.

This rearrangement joins TRBV7-6 to TRBJ2-7; 10 bases agree with TRBD2. Trimming removed 5 bases from V and 5 bases from J; junction bases left unmatched: 9. Germline V CDR1 and CDR2: SGHVS, FNYEAQ. This CDR3 contains 15 residues. In DNA, the CDR3 is TGTGCCAGCAGCGCTTCTAGCGGGAGCCCCAACGAGCAGTACTTC. Residues: CASSASSGSPNEQYF.

J is TRBJ2-7 and V is TRBV28; 8 bases are a match to TRBD2. V lost 5 bases to trimming and J lost 4 bases; unmatched junction nucleotides: 10. The CDR3 is 15 amino acids. Germline V gene lookup returns CDR1 MDHEN and CDR2 SYDVKM. In nucleotides, the CDR3 is TGTGCCAGCAGTCTCCCCCCGGGACTAGTTTACGAGCAGTACTTC. Translating it yields CASSLPPGLVYEQYF.

This chain joins TRBV28 and TRBJ2-7; 7 nucleotides agree with TRBD2. With 6 bases clipped from V and 7 bases from J, the junction kept 15 bases outside the gene matches. CDR3 length: 15 residues. In germline, CDR1 is MDHEN, CDR2 SYDVKM. This chain's CDR3 is CASSHTGGSLGEQYF. The CDR3, as DNA: TGTGCCAGCAGCCATACCGGCGGGAGTCTTGGGGAGCAGTACTTC.

The rearrangement links TRBV6-5 to TRBJ2-3, with 13 bases fitting TRBD2. CDR3 length equals 15 residues. The V gene end was trimmed by 5 bases and the J gene end by 2 bases; junction bases not matched to a gene: 1. Germline V CDR1 and CDR2: MNHEY, SVGAGI. The CDR3 coding sequence is TGTGCCAGCAGTGGACTAGCGGGGGACACAGATACGCAGTATTTT. Translated, it gives CASSGLAGDTDTQYF.

The V call is TRBV2, the J call TRBJ2-7, with a tentative D call TRBD1 (5 bases). Trimming left V 3 bases short and J 4 bases short, with 13 bases between. Germline V gives CDR1 SNHLY, CDR2 FYNNEI. The CDR3 is 14 residues long. The CDR3 here is CASSDGDRPYEQYF. DNA for the CDR3: TGTGCCAGCAGTGATGGTGACAGACCGTACGAGCAGTACTTC.

V gene TRBV18 combines with J gene TRBJ2-1; 16 bases agree with TRBD2. Germline lookup yields CDR1 KGHSH and CDR2 LQKENI. This CDR3 has 18 residues. J was trimmed by 8 bases and V by 0 bases; bases with no gene match: 7. The chain's CDR3 is CASSPPGLAGGATHEQFF. Written as DNA, the CDR3 is TGTGCCAGCTCACCACCGGGACTAGCGGGAGGGGCCACCCATGAGCAGTTCTTC.

A few counts support this clone. CDR3 in amino acids: CASRLMTGLSYEQYF. The CDR3 DNA is TGTGCCAGCAGGCTTATGACAGGGCTCTCCTACGAGCAGTACTTC. This chain connects TRBV27 to TRBJ2-7; 7 bases align to TRBD1. V gave up 6 bases and J gave up 0 bases; unmatched junction bases: 8. Germline CDR1 and CDR2: MNHEY and SMNVEV (reference sequence). This CDR3 comprises 15 residues.

The V and J genes are TRBV6-6 and TRBJ2-2; D is perhaps TRBD2 (5 bases). The V end was cut by 4 bases, the J end by 1 base, with 7 bases between. Germline loops: CDR1 MNHNY, CDR2 SVGAGI (reference sequence). This CDR3 contains 14 residues. CDR3: CASSLGLNTGELFF. CDR3 DNA: TGTGCCAGCAGTTTAGGACTGAACACCGGGGAGCTGTTTTTT.

The CDR3 reads CAWKVVGGTDTQYF. CDR3 bases: TGTGCCTGGAAGGTAGTTGGAGGAACAGATACGCAGTATTTT. The J gene is TRBJ2-3, the V gene TRBV30, with a weak D call TRBD2 (5 bases). V was pared by 4 bases and J by 3 bases, with 14 bases between. The germline V gene encodes CDR1 GTSNPN and CDR2 SVGIG (reference sequence). This CDR3 comprises 14 residues.

V usage is TRBV6-5 and J usage is TRBJ1-2; tentatively, D is TRBD1 (5 bases). This CDR3 comprises 13 residues. Trimming pared 2 bases from V and 8 bases from J, leaving 12 bases between. The V gene's germline CDR1 is MNHEY and CDR2 SVGAGI. As DNA, the CDR3 is TGTGCCAGCAGTTACGATGGGGCTTTCGGCTACACCTTC. This gives the protein CASSYDGAFGYTF.

This chain uses TRBV4-1 with TRBJ2-7, with D tentatively TRBD2 (5 bases). V lost 1 base and J lost 0, with 19 bases in between. Germline CDR1 is MGHRA and CDR2 is YSYEKL. The CDR3 contains 18 residues. Written as DNA, the CDR3 is TGCGCCAGCAGCCAAGGAAACGCAAAGGGAGTAAGCTCCTACGAGCAGTACTTC. It specifies CASSQGNAKGVSSYEQYF.

The V call is TRBV30, the J call TRBJ1-2; D is ambiguous. Between the trimmed V and J ends, which lost 0 bases and 7 bases, there was a span of 12 bases. Germline values: CDR1 GTSNPN, CDR2 SVGIG (reference sequence). There are 13 residues in the CDR3. In DNA, the CDR3 is TGTGCCTGGAGTGTATCGGGGTATTCTGGCTACACCTTC. Its translation: CAWSVSGYSGYTF. Looking up the rest from reference TRBV30 and TRBJ1-2 gives the full variable domain: SQTIHQWPATLVQPVGSPLSLECTVEGTSNPNLYWYRQAAGRGLQLLFYSVGIGQISSEVPQNLSASRPQDRQFILSSKKLLLSDSGFYLCAWSVSGYSGYTFGSGTRLTVV.

The rearrangement uses TRBV7-6 and TRBJ2-1; 8 nucleotides line up with TRBD1. The junction had 5 bases not matched to a gene; V was cut back by 5 bases and J by 2 bases. Germline loops: CDR1 SGHVS, CDR2 FNYEAQ. CDR3 length: 15 amino acids. The CDR3 DNA sequence: TGTGCCAGCAGCCCTCGGACAGGGCCCTACAATGAGCAGTTCTTC. It codes for CASSPRTGPYNEQFF.